The T cell receptor (beta chain) under discussion was sequenced for a study of T cells after posttransplantation cyclophosphamide. A marrow graft followed busulfan-fludarabine conditioning, with cyclophosphamide on days +3 and +4. A note on this clone: Its target is not known.

Sequencing used immunoSEQ multiplex PCR; TCRdb keeps in-frame clones, though not all of them. The sample was found to contain roughly 8,000 clones, and every one recurs. The ends were cut back, 2 bases at V and 0 bases at J, with 11 bases in the middle. From germline, CDR1 is SGHRS and CDR2 YFSETQ. The CDR3 spans 15 residues. Whole-study findings and limits: TRB clonality was highly associated with recipient CMV seropositivity and reactivation. Later blood repertoires were often dominated by clones from the donor CD8+ memory compartment. Tissue-infiltrating T cells from skin or gut overlapped little with blood T cells.

This chain uses TRBV5-1 with TRBJ2-5, with D perhaps TRBD2 (6 bases). This receptor was identified in a male patient in his late teens or twenties who received an allogeneic stem cell transplant from an unrelated donor, was CMV-positive, and had acute and chronic GVHD. The T cells may come from the graft donor. Source: PBMCs, taken after allogeneic stem cell transplant with posttransplant cyclophosphamide. CDR3: CASSLAGSNQETQYF. DNA of the CDR3: TGCGCCAGCAGCTTAGCCGGGAGTAACCAAGAGACCCAGTACTTC.